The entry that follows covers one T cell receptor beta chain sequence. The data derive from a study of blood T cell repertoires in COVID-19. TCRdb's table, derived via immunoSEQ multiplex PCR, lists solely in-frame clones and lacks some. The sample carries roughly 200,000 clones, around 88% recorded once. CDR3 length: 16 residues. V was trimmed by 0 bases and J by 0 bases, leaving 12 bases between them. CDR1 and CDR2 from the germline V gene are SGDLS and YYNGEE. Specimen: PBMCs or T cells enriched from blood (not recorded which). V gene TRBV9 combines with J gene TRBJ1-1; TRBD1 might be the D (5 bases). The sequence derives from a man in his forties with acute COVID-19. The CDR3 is CASSVDWGDMNTEAFF. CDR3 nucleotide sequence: TGTGCCAGCAGCGTAGACTGGGGGGATATGAACACTGAAGCTTTCTTT.